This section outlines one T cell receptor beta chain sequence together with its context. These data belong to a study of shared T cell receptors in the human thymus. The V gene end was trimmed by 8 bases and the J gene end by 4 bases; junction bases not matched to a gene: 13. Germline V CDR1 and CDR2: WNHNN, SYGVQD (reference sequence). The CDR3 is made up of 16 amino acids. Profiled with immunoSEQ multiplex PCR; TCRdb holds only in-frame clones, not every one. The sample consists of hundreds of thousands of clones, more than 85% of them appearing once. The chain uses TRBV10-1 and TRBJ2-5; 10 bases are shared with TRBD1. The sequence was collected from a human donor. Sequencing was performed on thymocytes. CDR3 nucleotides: TGCGCCAGCGGAGGGGACAGGGGTCACCGGGCAGAGACCCAGTACTTC. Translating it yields CASGGDRGHRAETQYF.